The clone carrying this T cell receptor (beta chain) was found a few times. Antigen unknown. The data were obtained in a study of CD8+CD57+ T cells in acquired aplastic anemia. Study at large: Sorted CD4+ and CD8+ cells yielded around 3.3 ug of DNA on average.

General study points: CD8+ Simpson's diversity did not differ significantly between patients and controls.

This CDR3 is built from 14 residues. Germline loops: CDR1 KGHDR, CDR2 SFDVKD. Trimming stripped 6 bases from V and 2 bases from J, with 11 bases between. Profiling that covered TCR beta VDJ and CDR3 relied on genomic DNA as its template. MiXCR, run by TCRdb on the reads, gives a single entry per CDR3 protein. The profile covers fewer than 100,000 distinct CDR3 sequences, with under 50% appearing a single time and 66% taken by the ten largest. The chain has TRBV24-1 and TRBJ2-3, with a possible D match to TRBD1 (6 bases). This TCR was recovered from a human donor in good health, serving as a control. Sequencing used sorted CD4+, CD8+, or CD8+CD57+ T cells (not recorded which) from PBMCs. Here the CDR3 reads CATSSEGVTDTQYF. The CDR3 nucleotides are TGTGCCACCAGTTCAGAGGGGGTCACAGATACGCAGTATTTT.